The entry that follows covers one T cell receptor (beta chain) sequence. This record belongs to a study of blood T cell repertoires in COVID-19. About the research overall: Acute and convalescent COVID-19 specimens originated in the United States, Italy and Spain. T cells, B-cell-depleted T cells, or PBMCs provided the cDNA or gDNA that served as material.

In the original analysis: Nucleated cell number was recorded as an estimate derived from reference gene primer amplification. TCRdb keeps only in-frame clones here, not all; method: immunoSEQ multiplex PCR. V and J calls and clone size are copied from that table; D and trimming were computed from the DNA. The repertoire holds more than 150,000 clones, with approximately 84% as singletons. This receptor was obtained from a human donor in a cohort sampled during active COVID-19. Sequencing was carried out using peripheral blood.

The CDR3 protein is CAISDRTGDEQYF. The CDR3 DNA reads TGTGCCATCAGTGACCGGACAGGGGACGAGCAGTACTTC. V gene TRBV10-3 combines with J gene TRBJ2-7, with 9 bases fitting TRBD1. The germline gives CDR1 ENHRY, CDR2 SYGVKD. The CDR3 length is 13 residues. V was pared by 3 bases and J by 5 bases, with 2 bases of the junction left unmatched.